A single sample gave rise to the 21 T cell receptor beta chains below, sequenced in a study of technical replicates of blood from several donors. Assay used: immunoSEQ multiplex PCR; TCRdb lists only in-frame clones, some missing. The sample has more than 65,000 clones; roughly 95% are singletons. Sample: T cells isolated from PBMCs. Every receptor here comes from a human donor in good health.

The chain is built from TRBV29-1 and TRBJ1-2; 7 bases agree with TRBD1. Germline loops: CDR1 SQVTM, CDR2 ANQGSEA. V lost 4 bases to trimming and J lost 8 bases; unmatched junction nucleotides: 7. This CDR3 contains 12 residues. CDR3 nucleotides: TGCAGCGTTGTCCAGGGGGTAGAGGGCTACACCTTC. It encodes CSVVQGVEGYTF.

Notes on this clone: Other nucleotide sequences from this sample produce the same CDR3. The chain links TRBV15 to TRBJ2-7; 9 nucleotides agree with TRBD1. The trim removed 3 bases at V and 4 bases at J, leaving 1 base unmatched. CDR1 is LNHNV, CDR2 YYDKDF, per germline (reference sequence). This CDR3 comprises 13 residues. CDR3 sequence: CATSRDRGYEQYF. The CDR3 coding sequence is TGTGCCACCAGCAGGGACAGGGGTTACGAGCAGTACTTC.

The genes are TRBV11-3 and TRBJ1-4; D gene ambiguous. The CDR3 extends over 16 amino acids. V was pared by 0 bases and J by 3 bases, with 11 bases between. Germline CDR1 is SGHNT and CDR2 is YENEEA. Here the CDR3 DNA reads TGTGCCAGCAGCTTAGATAGACAACGCGCTAATGAAAAACTGTTTTTT. This gives the protein CASSLDRQRANEKLFF.

This clone was observed a single time. The V and J genes are TRBV7-9 and TRBJ1-2; TRBD1 is a possible D gene (6 bases). In germline, CDR1 is SEHNR, CDR2 FQNEAQ (reference sequence). V was trimmed by 1 base and J by 3 bases, leaving 12 bases between them. The CDR3 is 15 amino acids. The CDR3 bases are TGTGCCAGCAGCTTAGAAGCAGGGGATGACTATGGCTACACCTTC. Its translation: CASSLEAGDDYGYTF.

J is TRBJ1-1 and V is TRBV15; D is ambiguous. The CDR3 contains 13 residues. The germline V gene encodes CDR1 LNHNV and CDR2 YYDKDF (reference sequence). V was trimmed by 0 bases and J by 8 bases, leaving 10 bases between them. CDR3: CATSRDLAGEAFF. In DNA form, the CDR3 reads TGTGCCACCAGCAGAGATCTGGCCGGGGAAGCTTTCTTT.

The chain employs TRBV6-5 and TRBJ2-1; the match to TRBD2 covers 9 bases. The CDR3 has 15 amino acids. CDR1 and CDR2 (germline): MNHEY, SVGAGI. V lost 5 bases and J lost 5; bases outside the gene matches: 7. The CDR3 nucleotides are TGTGCCAGCAGTCGACTAGCGGTCGCTAACAATGAGCAGTTCTTC. This encodes CASSRLAVANNEQFF.

In this sample, this clone turned up once. The rearrangement uses TRBV27 and TRBJ1-1; possibly TRBD1 for D (5 bases). The CDR3 runs to 15 residues. V was shortened by 0 bases and J by 4 bases, with 12 bases between the two germline ends. CDR1 and CDR2 from the germline V gene are MNHEY and SMNVEV (reference sequence). CDR3 sequence (DNA): TGTGCCAGCAGTTTATCCCCAGGGTCGGCCACTGAAGCTTTCTTT. Protein: CASSLSPGSATEAFF.

The chain combines TRBV7-9 with TRBJ1-1; 7 bases line up with TRBD1. The germline gives CDR1 SEHNR, CDR2 FQNEAQ (reference sequence). The CDR3 spans 19 residues. Trimming cost V 1 base and J 0 bases; bases outside gene matches: 14. The CDR3, as DNA: TGTGCCAGCAGCTTAGTAGGACAGGTGCGAAGAGGGGTGAACACTGAAGCTTTCTTT. This sequence encodes CASSLVGQVRRGVNTEAFF.

The chain carries TRBV25-1 and TRBJ1-1; 7 nucleotides match TRBD1. This CDR3 is 14 amino acids long. Germline V gene lookup returns CDR1 MGHDK and CDR2 SYGVNS. Losses at the gene ends were 6 bases for V and 4 bases for J; bases not matched to a gene: 8. CDR3 in amino acids: CASRTRGAATEAFF. The CDR3 region has the DNA TGTGCCAGCAGGACCAGGGGGGCTGCCACTGAAGCTTTCTTT.

The rearrangement uses TRBV30 and TRBJ2-1; 10 nucleotides agree with TRBD1. Germline trimming cut 5 bases from V and 3 bases from J; bases unmatched to any gene: 1. CDR1 and CDR2 from the germline V gene are GTSNPN and SVGIG (reference sequence). The length of the CDR3 is 13 residues. CDR3 coding DNA: TGTGCCTGGGGACAGGGGGTCTACAATGAGCAGTTCTTC. Its protein is CAWGQGVYNEQFF.

The chain combines TRBV5-6 with TRBJ2-7; D unclear. With 2 bases removed from V and 2 bases from J, the gap between germline ends came to 11 bases. The germline gives CDR1 SGHDT, CDR2 YYEEEE. The CDR3 contains 14 residues. In DNA form, the CDR3 reads TGTGCCAGCAGCTTCGTCCGGCAGGCCTACGAGCAGTACTTC. Its translation is CASSFVRQAYEQYF.

V and J are TRBV6-5 and TRBJ1-5; D perhaps matches TRBD1 (6 bases). Per germline, CDR1 MNHEY and CDR2 SVGAGI. V lost 6 bases and J 4 bases, leaving 16 bases between the germline ends. This CDR3 comprises 15 residues. This CDR3 is CASRQTGPSNQPQHF. DNA for the CDR3: TGTGCCAGCAGACAAACAGGGCCTTCTAATCAGCCCCAGCATTTT.

V and J are TRBV30 and TRBJ1-5; possible D gene TRBD1, 5 bases. The CDR3 has 14 amino acids. Germline lookup yields CDR1 GTSNPN and CDR2 SVGIG (reference sequence). V was cut by 3 bases and J by 4 bases, with 13 bases left in between. The CDR3 DNA follows: TGTGCCTGGAGCGGGGGTCCCCAGAATCAGCCCCAGCATTTT. Protein: CAWSGGPQNQPQHF.

This chain joins TRBV9 and TRBJ2-1; a weak D match, TRBD1 (6 bases). The ends were cut back, 1 base at V and 4 bases at J, with 18 bases in the middle. The CDR3 is 17 residues long. In germline, CDR1 is SGDLS, CDR2 YYNGEE. CDR3 residues: CASSVLVGATLYNEQFF. CDR3 in DNA: TGTGCCAGCAGCGTATTGGTGGGGGCGACTCTATACAATGAGCAGTTCTTC. Together with reference TRBV9 and TRBJ2-1, the CDR3 gives the full variable domain: DSGVTQTPKHLITATGQRVTLRCSPRSGDLSVYWYQQSLDQGLQFLIQYYNGEERAKGNILERFSAQQFPDLHSELNLSSLELGDSALYFCASSVLVGATLYNEQFFGPGTRLTVL.

As concerns this clone: At the DNA level, this CDR3 is encoded by other sequences in the same sample as well. The gene calls are TRBV4-1 and TRBJ2-7; 9 positions agree with TRBD1. Germline assignment: CDR1 MGHRA and CDR2 YSYEKL. J was trimmed by 3 bases and V by 6 bases; bases with no gene match: 6. The CDR3 consists of 14 residues. In DNA form, the CDR3 reads TGCGCCAGCAGGCAAACGACAGGGGGCTACGAGCAGTACTTC. Its translation is CASRQTTGGYEQYF.

The rearrangement links TRBV4-3 to TRBJ2-7, with unresolved D. The germline V gene encodes CDR1 LGHNA and CDR2 YSLEER. The CDR3 is 13 residues long. V was clipped by 0 bases and J by 3 bases, with 6 bases between them. The CDR3 sequence: CASSQDRSYEQYF. CDR3 bases: TGCGCCAGCAGCCAAGATCGGAGCTACGAGCAGTACTTC.

V and J are TRBV9 and TRBJ2-1, with TRBD1 matching 7 bases. This CDR3 has 14 amino acids. With 3 bases clipped from V and 3 bases from J, the junction kept 3 bases outside the gene matches. Germline V gene lookup returns CDR1 SGDLS and CDR2 YYNGEE. The CDR3 spells CASSAWDSYNEQFF. CDR3 sequence (DNA): TGTGCCAGCAGCGCGTGGGACAGCTACAATGAGCAGTTCTTC. Together with reference TRBV9 and TRBJ2-1, the CDR3 gives the full variable domain: DSGVTQTPKHLITATGQRVTLRCSPRSGDLSVYWYQQSLDQGLQFLIQYYNGEERAKGNILERFSAQQFPDLHSELNLSSLELGDSALYFCASSAWDSYNEQFFGPGTRLTVL.

This clone was seen only once. The CDR3 DNA follows: TGTGCCAGCAGGAGGAGGGGGCGGCAAGAGACCCAGTACTTC. It encodes CASRRRGRQETQYF. V usage is TRBV6-4 and J usage is TRBJ2-5; TRBD1 is a possible D gene (7 bases). Trimming cost V 6 bases and J 2 bases, with 13 bases left between them. CDR3 length: 14 amino acids. Per germline, CDR1 MRHNA and CDR2 SNTAGT.

V usage is TRBV18 and J usage is TRBJ2-3; 9 bases are shared with TRBD2. The CDR3 has 15 amino acids. V shed 1 base and J 2 bases; nucleotides not matched to a gene: 1. Germline V gene lookup returns CDR1 KGHSH and CDR2 LQKENI. In DNA, the CDR3 is TGTGCCAGCTCACCACTAGCGGGGGTCACAGATACGCAGTATTTT. Its translation is CASSPLAGVTDTQYF.

This chain joins TRBV7-6 and TRBJ2-7, with TRBD2 identical over 12 bases. Germline CDR1 is SGHVS and CDR2 is FNYEAQ. This CDR3 comprises 17 residues. V shed 2 bases and J 7 bases; nucleotides not matched to a gene: 12. In DNA, the CDR3 is TGTGCCAGCAGCTTACCGGATCTACTAGCGGGAGGTGGAGAGCAGTACTTC. It specifies CASSLPDLLAGGGEQYF.

The chain joins TRBV5-1 to TRBJ1-1, with D hard to call. CDR1 SGHRS and CDR2 YFSETQ come from the germline V gene. The germline V and J ends were trimmed by 2 bases and 4 bases, with 12 bases remaining between them. This CDR3 contains 14 residues. The CDR3 loop is CASSFGYEGTEAFF. As DNA, the CDR3 is TGCGCCAGCAGCTTTGGGTACGAGGGCACTGAAGCTTTCTTT.